A single sample is the source of the 24 T cell receptor beta chains below, sequenced in a study of cytomegalovirus exposure and HLA in healthy donors. Sequencing was performed with immunoSEQ multiplex PCR; in TCRdb, only in-frame clones are kept and a portion is missing. The table includes some 170,000 clones, about four fifths detected once. The sample consisted of PBMCs. The receptors were gathered from a man aged 30 to 39 in good health and CMV-seropositive.

CDR3 region: CASTTAASYEQYF. CDR3 nucleotide sequence: TGTGCCAGCACCACAGCGGCCTCCTACGAGCAGTACTTC. This sequence joins TRBV11-1 and TRBJ2-7, with D possibly matching TRBD2 (5 bases). The CDR3 runs to 13 residues. The germline V and J ends were trimmed by 7 bases and 0 bases, with 10 bases remaining between them. In germline, CDR1 is SGHAT, CDR2 FQDESV (reference sequence).

V gene TRBV7-2 combines with J gene TRBJ2-7; TRBD1 matches at 7 bases. Germline V gives CDR1 SGHTA, CDR2 FQGNSA. The CDR3 totals 17 residues. J gave up 2 bases and V 4 bases, and 14 bases lay outside the gene matches. CDR3 residues: CASSSLGQAQGPYEQYF. CDR3 nucleotide sequence: TGTGCCAGCAGCTCGCTCGGACAGGCCCAAGGACCCTACGAGCAGTACTTC.

V and J are TRBV6-5 and TRBJ2-7; D remains ambiguous. V lost 4 bases to trimming and J lost 1 base, with 11 bases between them. Per germline, CDR1 MNHEY and CDR2 SVGAGI. The CDR3 length is 14 residues. DNA for the CDR3: TGTGCCAGCAGTTTAGACACTGAGTCCTACGAGCAGTACTTC. Translating gives CASSLDTESYEQYF.

The chain joins TRBV9 to TRBJ2-5, with D perhaps TRBD1 (6 bases). This CDR3 is built from 13 residues. Germline V lookup: CDR1 SGDLS, CDR2 YYNGEE. V lost 0 bases and J 13 bases, leaving 16 bases between the germline ends. The CDR3 is CASSVEGQGKVYF. The CDR3 nucleotides read TGTGCCAGCAGCGTAGAAGGGCAGGGGAAGGTGTACTTC.

The chain joins TRBV28 to TRBJ2-5, with TRBD2 matching 7 bases. CDR1 is MDHEN and CDR2 is SYDVKM in the germline V gene. The CDR3 contains 15 residues. Trimming at V came to 5 bases and at J to 4 bases, leaving 10 bases not matched to a gene. The CDR3 loop is CASSGVGGGGETQYF. As DNA, the CDR3 is TGTGCCAGCAGTGGAGTTGGCGGGGGAGGAGAGACCCAGTACTTC.

This sequence joins TRBV5-8 and TRBJ1-2; 8 positions match TRBD1. V dropped 4 bases and J dropped 5; count of bases not matched to a gene: 7. The length of the CDR3 is 14 residues. CDR1 is SGHTS, CDR2 YDEGEE, per germline. CDR3 DNA: TGTGCCAGCAGCCCCCGGACAGGGAGTTATGGCTACACCTTC. This translates into CASSPRTGSYGYTF. Full variable domain (remainder filled in from reference TRBV5-8 and TRBJ1-2): EAGVTQSPTHLIKTRGQQATLRCSPISGHTSVYWYQQALGLGLQFLLWYDEGEERNRGNFPPRFSGRQFPNYSSELNVNALELEDSALYLCASSPRTGSYGYTFGSGTRLTVV.

This clone was picked up many times. The chain uses TRBV28 and TRBJ2-7; 7 nucleotides line up with TRBD2. The CDR3 contains 13 residues. Germline V gives CDR1 MDHEN, CDR2 SYDVKM. J lost 5 bases, V lost 3 bases, and 4 bases had no gene match. The CDR3 nucleotides read TGTGCCAGCAGTTTTCTAAGCGGGGACGAGCAGTACTTC. This sequence encodes CASSFLSGDEQYF. The whole variable domain, filled in from reference TRBV28 and TRBJ2-7, reads DVKVTQSSRYLVKRTGEKVFLECVQDMDHENMFWYRQDPGLGLRLIYFSYDVKMKEKGDIPEGYSVSREKKERFSLILESASTNQTSMYLCASSFLSGDEQYFGPGTRLTVT.

This CDR3 reads CASSGGLAGSYEQYF. For the CDR3, the DNA is TGTGCCAGCAGTGGAGGACTAGCGGGCTCCTACGAGCAGTACTTC. The chain couples TRBV28 to TRBJ2-7; TRBD2 matches 11 bases. The junction had 3 bases not matched to a gene; V was cut back by 5 bases and J by 0 bases. The germline V gene has CDR1 MDHEN and CDR2 SYDVKM. There are 15 residues in the CDR3.

The sample holds a few counts of this clone. CDR3 loop: CASSVSGRGNRGDTQYF. The CDR3 DNA reads TGCGCCAGCAGCGTGTCCGGGAGAGGGAACAGAGGAGATACGCAGTATTTT. The chain has TRBV5-1 and TRBJ2-3, with D possibly matching TRBD2 (6 bases). The CDR3 has 17 amino acids. CDR1 and CDR2 (germline): SGHRS, YFSETQ. The V end lost 4 bases, the J end lost 5 bases, and 23 bases lay between the germline ends.

This clone was picked up a small number of times. The rearrangement uses TRBV2 and TRBJ1-5; possible D gene TRBD1, 6 bases. CDR1 and CDR2 (germline): SNHLY, FYNNEI. This CDR3 comprises 14 residues. Trimming cost V 4 bases and J 2 bases, with 9 bases left between them. The CDR3: CASSARQGNQPQHF. The CDR3 DNA reads as TGTGCCAGCAGTGCCAGACAGGGCAATCAGCCCCAGCATTTT. Complete variable domain (other parts from reference TRBV2 and TRBJ1-5): EPEVTQTPSHQVTQMGQEVILRCVPISNHLYFYWYRQILGQKVEFLVSFYNNEISEKSEIFDDQFSVERPDGSNFTLKIRSTKLEDSAMYFCASSARQGNQPQHFGDGTRLSIL.

The chain recombines TRBV7-2 with TRBJ1-3; no definite D call. Germline V gene lookup returns CDR1 SGHTA and CDR2 FQGNSA. The germline V and J ends were trimmed by 8 bases and 0 bases, with 11 bases remaining between them. The CDR3 is 14 residues long. The CDR3 nucleotides are TGTGCCAGCCTACCCCGAACCTCTGGAAACACCATATATTTT. Translated: CASLPRTSGNTIYF.

V usage is TRBV2 and J usage is TRBJ2-7; 14 positions match TRBD2. CDR3 size: 13 residues. The junction had 3 bases not matched to a gene; V was cut back by 9 bases and J by 5 bases. The germline gives CDR1 SNHLY, CDR2 FYNNEI. CDR3 sequence reads: CARGTSGSHEQYF. The CDR3 bases are TGTGCCAGGGGGACTAGCGGGAGCCACGAGCAGTACTTC.

This chain links TRBV7-2 with TRBJ2-7, with TRBD1 identical over 12 bases. The CDR3 covers 15 residues. From germline, CDR1 is SGHTA and CDR2 FQGNSA. V shed 4 bases and J 4 bases; nucleotides not matched to a gene: 5. CDR3 nucleotide sequence: TGTGCCAGCAGCTCGGGACAGGGGGCGCGGTACGAGCAGTACTTC. It yields the protein CASSSGQGARYEQYF.

This clone was seen only a few times. CDR3 bases: TGTGCCAGCAGTGAGCGGACAGGGGGCGTAGTAGGAGGCTACACCTTC. Protein sequence: CASSERTGGVVGGYTF. The chain joins TRBV2 to TRBJ1-2, with 11 bases fitting TRBD1. CDR1 is SNHLY and CDR2 is FYNNEI in the germline V gene. Unmatched junction bases numbered 11, after V lost 3 bases and J lost 8 bases. This CDR3 contains 16 residues.

The chain employs TRBV28 and TRBJ1-1, with TRBD1 as a possible D gene (5 bases). V shed 2 bases and J shed 10 bases, with 17 bases lying between them. This CDR3 has 14 amino acids. The germline CDR1 and CDR2 sequences are MDHEN and SYDVKM. The CDR3 DNA reads as TGTGCCAGCAGTTTAGGTTTGGCGGGGGAGACAGCTTTCTTT. The encoded protein is CASSLGLAGETAFF.

This rearrangement joins TRBV20-1 to TRBJ1-2, with D possibly being TRBD1 (5 bases). Germline CDR1 DFQATT, CDR2 SNEGSKA (reference sequence). This CDR3 is 11 amino acids long. Trimming took off 3 bases at V and 8 bases at J, with 10 bases between the two ends. The CDR3 DNA is TGCAGTGCTAGTGGGGCGGACGGCTACACCTTC. Protein product: CSASGADGYTF.

This clone appeared many times. The J gene is TRBJ1-5, the V gene TRBV4-1; TRBD1 matches 8 bases. Germline-derived CDR1 and CDR2 are MGHRA and YSYEKL. Germline trimming cut 1 base from V and 6 bases from J; bases unmatched to any gene: 11. This CDR3 spans 17 amino acids. The CDR3 DNA reads TGCGCCAGCAGCCAAGGGTCCAGGGGGCCCCGAGGTCAGCCCCAGCATTTT. Translating it yields CASSQGSRGPRGQPQHF.

This clone was picked up a small number of times. The chain recombines TRBV2 with TRBJ1-2; D is unclear. V was cut by 3 bases and J by 2 bases, with 10 bases left in between. CDR3 length: 14 residues. Per the germline V gene, CDR1 is SNHLY and CDR2 is FYNNEI. As DNA, the CDR3 is TGTGCCAGCAGTGAGAGTGGAGACAACTATGGCTACACCTTC. Its translation is CASSESGDNYGYTF. Filled out from reference TRBV2 and TRBJ1-2, the complete variable domain reads EPEVTQTPSHQVTQMGQEVILRCVPISNHLYFYWYRQILGQKVEFLVSFYNNEISEKSEIFDDQFSVERPDGSNFTLKIRSTKLEDSAMYFCASSESGDNYGYTFGSGTRLTVV.

This clone is a singleton in its sample. As DNA, the CDR3 is TGTGCCAGCAGTGAACAGGGGGCGGGACAGCCCCAGCATTTT. Encoded protein: CASSEQGAGQPQHF. V usage is TRBV2 and J usage is TRBJ1-5; the match to TRBD1 covers 8 bases. Unmatched junction bases numbered 4, after V lost 2 bases and J lost 7 bases. This CDR3 has 14 residues. Germline CDR1 SNHLY, CDR2 FYNNEI.

This chain connects TRBV2 to TRBJ2-5, with D perhaps TRBD1 (6 bases). Trimming removed 2 bases from V and 5 bases from J, with 12 bases in between. CDR3 length: 14 residues. Per germline, CDR1 SNHLY and CDR2 FYNNEI. The CDR3 sequence: CASSESRTAETQYF. In DNA, the CDR3 is TGTGCCAGCAGTGAAAGCCGGACAGCCGAGACCCAGTACTTC.

V usage is TRBV27 and J usage is TRBJ2-7; 10 bases align to TRBD2. CDR1 is MNHEY and CDR2 is SMNVEV in the germline V gene (reference sequence). V shed 6 bases, J shed 1 base, and the junction held 6 bases outside the gene matches. The CDR3 has 15 amino acids. For the CDR3, the DNA is TGTGCCAGCAGGGTTAGCGGGGGGCTTTCCTACGAGCAGTACTTC. The encoded protein is CASRVSGGLSYEQYF.

This chain links TRBV29-1 with TRBJ1-3; a possible D gene is TRBD1 (6 bases). Germline CDR1 SQVTM, CDR2 ANQGSEA. V was pared by 8 bases and J by 4 bases, with 21 bases between. CDR3 length: 15 residues. The CDR3 DNA reads TGCAGCCCTTGGGAGGGGGAAGTTTCCGGAAACACCATATATTTT. Encoded protein: CSPWEGEVSGNTIYF. Together with reference TRBV29-1 and TRBJ1-3, the CDR3 gives the full variable domain: SAVISQKPSRDICQRGTSLTIQCQVDSQVTMMFWYRQQPGQSLTLIATANQGSEATYESGFVIDKFPISRPNLTFSTLTVSNMSPEDSSIYLCSPWEGEVSGNTIYFGEGSWLTVV.

The chain couples TRBV30 to TRBJ2-7; 10 nucleotides line up with TRBD1. The germline gives CDR1 GTSNPN, CDR2 SVGIG (reference sequence). Trimming took 2 bases from V and 3 from J; bases not matched to a gene: 4. The CDR3 extends over 14 amino acids. The CDR3 protein is CAWSRDRGSYEQYF. The CDR3 nucleotides are TGTGCCTGGAGTAGGGACAGGGGAAGCTACGAGCAGTACTTC. Full variable domain (remainder filled in from reference TRBV30 and TRBJ2-7): SQTIHQWPATLVQPVGSPLSLECTVEGTSNPNLYWYRQAAGRGLQLLFYSVGIGQISSEVPQNLSASRPQDRQFILSSKKLLLSDSGFYLCAWSRDRGSYEQYFGPGTRLTVT.

V gene TRBV6-5 combines with J gene TRBJ2-7; D is perhaps TRBD2 (5 bases). V dropped 9 bases and J dropped 0 bases, with 18 bases sitting between them. CDR1 is MNHEY and CDR2 is SVGAGI in the germline V gene. The CDR3 length is 15 residues. The CDR3 here is CASSPRTGSSYEQYF. CDR3 DNA sequence: TGTGCCAGTTCACCACGGACGGGGAGCTCCTACGAGCAGTACTTC.